The rows below give T cell receptor beta chains drawn from one sample of a study of T-cell reconstitution after alpha-beta-depleted transplantation in children. Using its own MiXCR run on the PCR reads, TCRdb lists one record per CDR3 protein. The repertoire consists of about 410,000 distinct CDR3 sequences, with roughly 22% occurring once and the leading ten covering approximately 3.8%. Specimen: PBMCs from the stem cell graft donor, collected from the stem cell graft. The receptor source for this set is a human donor who donated a stem cell graft to a child with acute myeloid leukemia. CDR3s leave out the opening cysteine and the closing phenylalanine or tryptophan. Each record gives: clone size, D gene, V gene, CDR3 length, CDR3 protein. The D gene is left open where the match is weak. Only some rows state a clone size, as once, few, many or a class for expanded clones.

size: .
D: .
V: TRBV10-3
length: 13
CDR3: AISDGGTNTGELF

size: few
D: .
V: TRBV12-3/TRBV12-4
length: 11
CDR3: ASSFPGVDTQY

size: few
D: TRBD2
V: TRBV7-3
length: 14
CDR3: ASSLSAGGFGETQY

size: .
D: .
V: TRBV18
length: 12
CDR3: ASSTRSSYNEQF

size: .
D: .
V: TRBV2
length: 9
CDR3: ASGTLETQY

size: once
D: .
V: TRBV6-2/TRBV6-3
length: 12
CDR3: ASSSSGYAYEQY

size: few
D: .
V: TRBV6-5
length: 13
CDR3: ASSYQGKSTDTQY

size: few
D: .
V: TRBV7-6
length: 13
CDR3: ASSPTPGSPYEQY

size: many
D: .
V: TRBV7-8
length: 14
CDR3: ASSLVGVDSGNTIY

size: few
D: TRBD1
V: TRBV10-3
length: 11
CDR3: AISNRGTDTQY

size: .
D: TRBD2
V: TRBV7-3
length: 15
CDR3: ASSLSPAGGPGNEQF

size: many
D: TRBD2
V: TRBV20-1
length: 15
CDR3: SARDPWTSGTGDTQY

size: .
D: .
V: TRBV5-1
length: 11
CDR3: ASRVGPRYEQY

size: many
D: TRBD2
V: TRBV12-3/TRBV12-4
length: 12
CDR3: ASSLTLAGAEQY

size: many
D: TRBD1
V: TRBV20-1
length: 11
CDR3: SASLTGDYGYT

size: few
D: TRBD2
V: TRBV10-3
length: 15
CDR3: AISESLVGGPVNEQF

size: many
D: TRBD2
V: TRBV28
length: 14
CDR3: ASSSPGGEVYNEQF